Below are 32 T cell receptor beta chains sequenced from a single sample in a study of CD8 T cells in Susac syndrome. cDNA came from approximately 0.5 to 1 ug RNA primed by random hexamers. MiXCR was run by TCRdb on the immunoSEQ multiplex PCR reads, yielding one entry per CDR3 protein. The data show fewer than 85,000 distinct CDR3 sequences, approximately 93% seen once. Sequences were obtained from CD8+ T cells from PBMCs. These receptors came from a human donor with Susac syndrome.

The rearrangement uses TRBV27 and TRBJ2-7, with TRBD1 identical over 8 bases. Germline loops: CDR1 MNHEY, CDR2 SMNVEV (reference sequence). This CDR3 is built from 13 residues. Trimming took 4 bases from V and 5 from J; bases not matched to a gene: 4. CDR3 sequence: CASSYDRGNEQYF. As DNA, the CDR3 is TGTGCCAGCAGTTACGACAGGGGCAACGAGCAGTACTTC.

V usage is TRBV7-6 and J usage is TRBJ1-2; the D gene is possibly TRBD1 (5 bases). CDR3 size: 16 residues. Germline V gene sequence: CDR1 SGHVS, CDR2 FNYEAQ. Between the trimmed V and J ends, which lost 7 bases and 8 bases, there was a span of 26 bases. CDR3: CASTPEVAGKGKGYTF. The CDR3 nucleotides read TGTGCCAGCACCCCGGAGGTGGCAGGGAAGGGGAAAGGCTACACCTTC.

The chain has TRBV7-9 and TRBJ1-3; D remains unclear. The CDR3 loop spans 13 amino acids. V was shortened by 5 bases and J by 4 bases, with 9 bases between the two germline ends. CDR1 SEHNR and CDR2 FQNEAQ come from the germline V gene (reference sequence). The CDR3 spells CASSHPWGNTIYF. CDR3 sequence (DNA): TGTGCCAGCAGCCACCCGTGGGGAAACACCATATATTTT.

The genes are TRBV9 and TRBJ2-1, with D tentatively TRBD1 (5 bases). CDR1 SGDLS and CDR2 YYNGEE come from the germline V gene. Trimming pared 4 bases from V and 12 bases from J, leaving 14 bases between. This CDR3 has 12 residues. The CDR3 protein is CASSPSTAGQFF. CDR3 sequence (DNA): TGTGCCAGCAGCCCTTCGACAGCCGGGCAGTTCTTC.

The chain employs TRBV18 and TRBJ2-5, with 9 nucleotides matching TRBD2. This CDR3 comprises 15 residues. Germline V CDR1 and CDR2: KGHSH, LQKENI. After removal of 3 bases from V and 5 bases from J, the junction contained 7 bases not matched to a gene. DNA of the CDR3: TGTGCCAGCTCACCCCTTTCTAGCGGGGAGGAGACCCAGTACTTC. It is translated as CASSPLSSGEETQYF.

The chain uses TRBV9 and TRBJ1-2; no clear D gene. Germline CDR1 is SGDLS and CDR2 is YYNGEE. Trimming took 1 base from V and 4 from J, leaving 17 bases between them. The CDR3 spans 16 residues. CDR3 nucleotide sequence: TGTGCCAGCAGCGTAAGCCAGACCGACATTTTCTATGGCTACACCTTC. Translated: CASSVSQTDIFYGYTF.

The chain's CDR3 is CSVEDPASGGPSYEQYF. The CDR3 DNA reads as TGCAGCGTTGAAGATCCGGCCAGCGGGGGTCCATCCTACGAGCAGTACTTC. The chain recombines TRBV29-1 with TRBJ2-7; TRBD2 matches 8 bases. V gave up 0 bases and J gave up 1 base; unmatched junction bases: 11. The V gene's germline CDR1 is SQVTM and CDR2 ANQGSEA. There are 17 residues in the CDR3.

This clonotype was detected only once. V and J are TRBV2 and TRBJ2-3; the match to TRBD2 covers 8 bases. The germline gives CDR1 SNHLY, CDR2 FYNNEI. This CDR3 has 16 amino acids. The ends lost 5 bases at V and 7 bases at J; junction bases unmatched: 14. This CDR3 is CASSRGAGAHPHTQYF. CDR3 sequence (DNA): TGTGCCAGCAGTCGCGGAGCGGGGGCCCACCCACATACGCAGTATTTT.

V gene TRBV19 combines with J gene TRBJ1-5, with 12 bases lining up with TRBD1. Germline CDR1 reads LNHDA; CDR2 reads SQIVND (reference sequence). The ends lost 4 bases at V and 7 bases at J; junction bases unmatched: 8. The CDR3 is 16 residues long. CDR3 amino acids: CASSNFGTGGAQPQHF. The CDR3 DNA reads TGTGCCAGTAGTAATTTCGGGACAGGGGGCGCACAGCCCCAGCATTTT. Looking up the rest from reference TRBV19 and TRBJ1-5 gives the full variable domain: DGGITQSPKYLFRKEGQNVTLSCEQNLNHDAMYWYRQDPGQGLRLIYYSQIVNDFQKGDIAEGYSVSREKKESFPLTVTSAQKNPTAFYLCASSNFGTGGAQPQHFGDGTRLSIL.

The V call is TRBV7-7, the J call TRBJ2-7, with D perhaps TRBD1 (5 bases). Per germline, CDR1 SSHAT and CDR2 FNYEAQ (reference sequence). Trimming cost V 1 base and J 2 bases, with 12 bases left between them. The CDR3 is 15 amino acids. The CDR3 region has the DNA TGTGCCAGCAGCTTAGGGCAGGGAATGACCTACGAGCAGTACTTC. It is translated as CASSLGQGMTYEQYF.

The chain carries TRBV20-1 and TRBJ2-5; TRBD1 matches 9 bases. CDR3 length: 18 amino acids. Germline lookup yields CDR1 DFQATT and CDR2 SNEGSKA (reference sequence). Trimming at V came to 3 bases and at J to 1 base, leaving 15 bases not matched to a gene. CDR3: CSARPTGGWTARQETQYF. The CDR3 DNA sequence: TGCAGTGCTAGGCCCACAGGGGGCTGGACAGCCCGCCAAGAGACCCAGTACTTC.

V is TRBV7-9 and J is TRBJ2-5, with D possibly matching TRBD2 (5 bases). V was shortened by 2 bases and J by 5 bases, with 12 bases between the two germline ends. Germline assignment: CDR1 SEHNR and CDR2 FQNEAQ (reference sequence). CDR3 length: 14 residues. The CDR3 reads CASSLLRGRETQYF. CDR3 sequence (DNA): TGTGCCAGCAGCTTACTTCGGGGTCGGGAGACCCAGTACTTC.

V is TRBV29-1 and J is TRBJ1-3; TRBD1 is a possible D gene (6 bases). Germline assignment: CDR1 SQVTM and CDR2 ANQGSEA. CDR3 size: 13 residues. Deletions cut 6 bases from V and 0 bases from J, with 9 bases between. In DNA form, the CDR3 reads TGCAGCGTCTGGACAGTCTCTGGAAACACCATATATTTT. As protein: CSVWTVSGNTIYF.

The CDR3: CASSLNRGNGETQYF. The DNA for the CDR3 is TGTGCCAGCAGCTTAAACAGGGGTAATGGAGAGACCCAGTACTTC. The genes are TRBV7-2 and TRBJ2-5, with 7 bases identical to TRBD1. Germline CDR1 SGHTA, CDR2 FQGNSA. This CDR3 has 15 amino acids. Unmatched junction bases numbered 7, after V lost 2 bases and J lost 4 bases.

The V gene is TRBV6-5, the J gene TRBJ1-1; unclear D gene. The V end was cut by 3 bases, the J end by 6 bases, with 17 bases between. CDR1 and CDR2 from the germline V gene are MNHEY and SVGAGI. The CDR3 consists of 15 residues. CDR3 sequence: CASSYRAVGAPEAFF. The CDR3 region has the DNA TGTGCCAGCAGTTATAGGGCAGTAGGCGCACCTGAAGCTTTCTTT.

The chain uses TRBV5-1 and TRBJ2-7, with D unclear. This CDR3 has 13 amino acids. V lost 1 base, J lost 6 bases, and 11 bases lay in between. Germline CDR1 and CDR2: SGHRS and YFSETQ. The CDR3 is CASSLSPGPEQYF. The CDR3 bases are TGCGCCAGCAGCTTGTCCCCAGGTCCCGAGCAGTACTTC.

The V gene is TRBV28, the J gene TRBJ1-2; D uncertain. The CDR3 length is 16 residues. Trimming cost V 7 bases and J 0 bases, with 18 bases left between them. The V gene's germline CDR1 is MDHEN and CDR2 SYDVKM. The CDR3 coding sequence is TGTGCCAGCACCTTTAGATGGGCAGGTCCTAACTATGGCTACACCTTC. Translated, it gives CASTFRWAGPNYGYTF.

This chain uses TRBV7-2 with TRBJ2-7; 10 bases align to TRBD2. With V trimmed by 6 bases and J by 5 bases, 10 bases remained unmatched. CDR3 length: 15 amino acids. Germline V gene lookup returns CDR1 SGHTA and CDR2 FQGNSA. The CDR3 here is CASSRTSGVLDEQYF. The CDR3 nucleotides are TGTGCCAGCAGTCGTACTAGCGGGGTTCTCGACGAGCAGTACTTC.

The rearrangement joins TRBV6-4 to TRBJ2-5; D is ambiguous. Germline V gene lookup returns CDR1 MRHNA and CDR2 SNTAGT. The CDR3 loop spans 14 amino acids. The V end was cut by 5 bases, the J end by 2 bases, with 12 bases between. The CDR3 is CASSRTTHQETQYF. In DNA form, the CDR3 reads TGTGCCAGCAGTCGCACGACTCATCAAGAGACCCAGTACTTC.

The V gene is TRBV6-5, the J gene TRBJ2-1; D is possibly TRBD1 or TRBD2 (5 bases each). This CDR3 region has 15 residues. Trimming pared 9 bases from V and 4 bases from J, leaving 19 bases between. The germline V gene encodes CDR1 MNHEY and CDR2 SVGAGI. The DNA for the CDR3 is TGTGCCAGTACCCGCGCCGGGGCGGGTTACAATGAGCAGTTCTTC. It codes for CASTRAGAGYNEQFF.

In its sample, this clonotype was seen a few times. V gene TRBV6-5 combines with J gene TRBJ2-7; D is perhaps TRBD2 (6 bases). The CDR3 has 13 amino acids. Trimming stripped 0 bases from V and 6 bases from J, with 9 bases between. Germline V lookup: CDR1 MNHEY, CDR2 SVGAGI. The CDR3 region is CASSYSGGAEQYF. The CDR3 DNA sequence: TGTGCCAGCAGTTACTCTGGAGGGGCCGAGCAGTACTTC.

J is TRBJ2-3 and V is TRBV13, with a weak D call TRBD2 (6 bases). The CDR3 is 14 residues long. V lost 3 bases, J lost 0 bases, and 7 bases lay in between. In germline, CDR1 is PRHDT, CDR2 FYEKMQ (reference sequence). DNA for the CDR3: TGTGCCAGCAGCTTTGGAGGGAGCACAGATACGCAGTATTTT. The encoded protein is CASSFGGSTDTQYF.

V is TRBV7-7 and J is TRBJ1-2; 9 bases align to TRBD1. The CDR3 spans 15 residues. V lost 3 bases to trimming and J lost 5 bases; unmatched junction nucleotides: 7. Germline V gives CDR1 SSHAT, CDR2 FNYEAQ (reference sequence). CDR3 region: CASSLETGGLYGYTF. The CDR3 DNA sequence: TGTGCCAGCAGCTTGGAAACAGGGGGCCTTTATGGCTACACCTTC.

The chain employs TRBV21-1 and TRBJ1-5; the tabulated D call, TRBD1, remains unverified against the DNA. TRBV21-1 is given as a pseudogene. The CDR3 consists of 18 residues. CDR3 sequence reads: CASGALDLGLHSNQPQHF. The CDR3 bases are TGTGCCTCCGGGGCACTCGACCTAGGGCTCCATAGCAATCAGCCCCAGCATTTT.

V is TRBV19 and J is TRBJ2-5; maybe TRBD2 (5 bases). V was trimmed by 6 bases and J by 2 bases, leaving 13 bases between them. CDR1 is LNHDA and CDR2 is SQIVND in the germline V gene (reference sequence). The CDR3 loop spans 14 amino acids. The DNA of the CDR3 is TGTGCCAGTAGCGGCGGTGCGGGTCAAGAGACCCAGTACTTC. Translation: CASSGGAGQETQYF. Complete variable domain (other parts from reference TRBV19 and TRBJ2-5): DGGITQSPKYLFRKEGQNVTLSCEQNLNHDAMYWYRQDPGQGLRLIYYSQIVNDFQKGDIAEGYSVSREKKESFPLTVTSAQKNPTAFYLCASSGGAGQETQYFGPGTRLLVL.

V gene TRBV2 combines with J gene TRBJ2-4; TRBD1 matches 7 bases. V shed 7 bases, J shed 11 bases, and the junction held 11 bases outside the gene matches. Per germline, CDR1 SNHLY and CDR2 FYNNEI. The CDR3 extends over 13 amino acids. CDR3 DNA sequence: TGTGCCAGCACTGGGACAGTCGGGTTTTTTCAGTACTTC. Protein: CASTGTVGFFQYF.

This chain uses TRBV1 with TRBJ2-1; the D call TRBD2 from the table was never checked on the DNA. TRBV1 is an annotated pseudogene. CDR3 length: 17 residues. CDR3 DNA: TGCACCAGCAGCCAAGCCCCACTAGCGGGGGGGCCAAATGAGCAGTTCTTC. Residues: CTSSQAPLAGGPNEQFF.

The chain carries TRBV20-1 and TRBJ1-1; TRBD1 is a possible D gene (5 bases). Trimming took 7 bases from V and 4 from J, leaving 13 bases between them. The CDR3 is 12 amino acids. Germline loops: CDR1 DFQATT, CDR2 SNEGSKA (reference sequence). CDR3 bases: TGCAGTGACTCGACAGAGGGCACTGAAGCTTTCTTT. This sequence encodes CSDSTEGTEAFF.

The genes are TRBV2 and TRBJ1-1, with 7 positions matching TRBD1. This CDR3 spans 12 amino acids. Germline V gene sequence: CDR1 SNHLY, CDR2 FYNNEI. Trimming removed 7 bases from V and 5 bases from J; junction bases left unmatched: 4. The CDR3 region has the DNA TGTGCCAGCAAGGCAGGGGGGACTGAAGCTTTCTTT. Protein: CASKAGGTEAFF.

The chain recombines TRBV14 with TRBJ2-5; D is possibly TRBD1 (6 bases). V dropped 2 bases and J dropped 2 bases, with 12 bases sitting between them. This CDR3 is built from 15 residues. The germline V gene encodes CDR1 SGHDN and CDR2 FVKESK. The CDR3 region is CASSQTGWGQETQYF. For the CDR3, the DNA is TGTGCCAGCAGCCAAACAGGGTGGGGACAAGAGACCCAGTACTTC.

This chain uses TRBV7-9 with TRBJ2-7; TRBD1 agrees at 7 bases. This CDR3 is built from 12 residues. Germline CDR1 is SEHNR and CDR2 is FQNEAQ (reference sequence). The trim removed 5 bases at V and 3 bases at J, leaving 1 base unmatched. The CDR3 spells CASSRQGYEQYF. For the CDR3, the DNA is TGTGCCAGCAGCCGACAGGGCTACGAGCAGTACTTC.

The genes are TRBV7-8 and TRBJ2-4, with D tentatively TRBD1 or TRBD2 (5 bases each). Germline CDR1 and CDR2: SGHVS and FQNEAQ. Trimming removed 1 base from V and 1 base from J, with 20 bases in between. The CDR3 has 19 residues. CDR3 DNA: TGTGCCAGCAGCTTAGATCGGACGACCTCAGAGGGGGCCAAAAACATTCAGTACTTC. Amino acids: CASSLDRTTSEGAKNIQYF.